This T cell receptor beta chain comes out of a study of beta chain features in type 1 diabetes. Study findings and constraints: Comparison showed that naive, central memory and Treg TCRB repertoires appeared more similar among patients than among healthy donors.

Germline lookup yields CDR1 MDHEN and CDR2 SYDVKM. This CDR3 contains 13 residues. The V end lost 2 bases, the J end lost 5 bases, and 9 bases lay between the germline ends. This clone was counted between two and nine times. As yet, its antigen is unknown. The whole isolated RNA underwent reverse transcription, so sequencing captured expressed TCRB transcripts. Measured with immunoSEQ multiplex PCR; TCRdb has only the in-frame clones, and not every one. The table lists some 150,000 clones, roughly 48% of them singletons. This sequence was found in a man between 18 and 29 years old in good health. The V and J genes are TRBV28 and TRBJ2-5; the D gene is possibly TRBD2 (5 bases). Sample: Tregs from blood. The CDR3: CASSLTSLETQYF. The CDR3 nucleotides are TGTGCCAGCAGTTTAACTAGTTTGGAGACCCAGTACTTC.